These 19 T cell receptor beta chains were all obtained from the same sample, sequenced in a study of blood T cell repertoires in COVID-19. Generated by immunoSEQ multiplex PCR, the TCRdb table keeps only in-frame clones and is missing some. The sample has about 150,000 clones, about four fifths seen once. The specimen sequenced was peripheral blood. The receptors derive from a human donor in a cohort sampled during active COVID-19.

This clone has only one observation. The chain links TRBV9 to TRBJ1-1; TRBD1 aligns across 8 bases. The CDR3 runs to 16 residues. Germline V lookup: CDR1 SGDLS, CDR2 YYNGEE. V was clipped by 2 bases and J by 1 base; unmatched bases: 7. The CDR3 region has the DNA TGTGCCAGCAGCGTCGGACAGGGAGGGGGGAACACTGAAGCTTTCTTT. Its translation: CASSVGQGGGNTEAFF.

Ten or more counts support this clone. CDR3 sequence: CASRTGTGVTGELFF. The CDR3 nucleotides are TGTGCCAGCAGGACCGGGACAGGGGTGACCGGGGAGCTGTTTTTT. The V gene is TRBV2, the J gene TRBJ2-2; 10 positions match TRBD1. The CDR3 covers 15 residues. The V gene's germline CDR1 is SNHLY and CDR2 FYNNEI. With V trimmed by 6 bases and J by 5 bases, 6 bases remained unmatched.

The chain has TRBV14 and TRBJ2-3, with TRBD2 identical over 14 bases. The V gene's germline CDR1 is SGHDN and CDR2 FVKESK. Trimming removed 4 bases from V and 6 bases from J; junction bases left unmatched: 6. The length of the CDR3 is 16 residues. The CDR3, as DNA: TGTGCCAGCAGCCGGGGACTAGCGGGAGTACGGGATACGCAGTATTTT. Its translation is CASSRGLAGVRDTQYF.

The chain employs TRBV27 and TRBJ2-2; 10 nucleotides align to TRBD1. Losses at the gene ends were 5 bases for V and 5 bases for J; bases not matched to a gene: 11. The CDR3 runs to 17 residues. Per the germline V gene, CDR1 is MNHEY and CDR2 is SMNVEV (reference sequence). The CDR3 DNA is TGTGCCAGCAGTCCCTGGGGGTCGGACAGGGGGACCGGGGAGCTGTTTTTT. It translates to CASSPWGSDRGTGELFF.

The J gene is TRBJ2-1, the V gene TRBV7-6, with 11 bases lining up with TRBD2. Germline CDR1 reads SGHVS; CDR2 reads FNYEAQ. V shed 5 bases, J shed 3 bases, and the junction held 3 bases outside the gene matches. This CDR3 region has 15 residues. The CDR3 reads CASSPGLADYNEQFF. The DNA of the CDR3 is TGTGCCAGCAGCCCGGGACTAGCGGACTACAATGAGCAGTTCTTC.

The chain couples TRBV5-4 to TRBJ2-3; TRBD2 matches at 7 bases. Germline V gene lookup returns CDR1 SGHNT and CDR2 YYREEE (reference sequence). The CDR3 sequence is 15 residues long. After removal of 4 bases from V and 3 bases from J, the junction contained 8 bases not matched to a gene. The DNA for the CDR3 is TGTGCCAGCAGCCCCGCGGGAGTGTTTACAGATACGCAGTATTTT. This translates into CASSPAGVFTDTQYF.

This chain connects TRBV6-5 to TRBJ2-7; D possibly corresponds to TRBD2 (7 bases). V shed 5 bases and J shed 4 bases, with 15 bases lying between them. The CDR3 is made up of 14 amino acids. CDR1 is MNHEY and CDR2 is SVGAGI in the germline V gene. The CDR3 region is CASSREEGGYEQYF. The CDR3 DNA reads as TGTGCCAGCAGTCGGGAGGAGGGGGGATACGAGCAGTACTTC.

This clone was seen more than once but under ten times. V is TRBV5-4 and J is TRBJ2-7; possible D gene TRBD1, 5 bases. CDR1 and CDR2 (germline): SGHNT, YYREEE (reference sequence). V gave up 3 bases and J gave up 0 bases, with 13 bases separating them. The CDR3 sequence is 15 residues long. Here the CDR3 reads CASSSPTENSYEQYF. The CDR3 DNA is TGTGCCAGCAGCTCTCCGACAGAAAACTCCTACGAGCAGTACTTC.

The chain employs TRBV6-5 and TRBJ2-1; D uncertain. Germline V gene lookup returns CDR1 MNHEY and CDR2 SVGAGI. The ends were cut back, 8 bases at V and 2 bases at J, with 7 bases in the middle. The CDR3 extends over 12 amino acids. The CDR3 sequence is CASSSTYNEQFF. The CDR3 coding sequence is TGTGCCAGCTCTAGTACCTACAATGAGCAGTTCTTC.

The chain employs TRBV5-1 and TRBJ2-5, with 13 bases fitting TRBD2. CDR3 length: 16 residues. Looked up from germline, CDR1 is SGHRS and CDR2 is YFSETQ. Germline trimming cut 4 bases from V and 5 bases from J; bases unmatched to any gene: 8. The CDR3: CASSRQLAGGGETQYF. For the CDR3, the DNA is TGCGCCAGCAGCCGGCAACTAGCGGGAGGGGGTGAGACCCAGTACTTC.

The J gene is TRBJ1-5, the V gene TRBV2; TRBD1 aligns across 7 bases. V dropped 6 bases and J dropped 4; count of bases not matched to a gene: 3. The CDR3 spans 13 residues. Per germline, CDR1 SNHLY and CDR2 FYNNEI. CDR3: CASRGTVNQPQHF. CDR3 coding DNA: TGTGCCAGCAGGGGGACAGTGAATCAGCCCCAGCATTTT.

The chain links TRBV7-9 to TRBJ2-3, with 7 bases matching TRBD1. Germline trimming cut 4 bases from V and 2 bases from J; bases unmatched to any gene: 6. The CDR3 totals 15 residues. The germline V gene encodes CDR1 SEHNR and CDR2 FQNEAQ (reference sequence). For the CDR3, the DNA is TGTGCCAGCAGCTATTGGGACAGCGACACAGATACGCAGTATTTT. This gives the protein CASSYWDSDTDTQYF.

This chain connects TRBV5-6 to TRBJ1-2; no clear D gene. The CDR3 length is 14 residues. Germline V gene data show CDR1 as SGHDT and CDR2 as YYEEEE. The V gene lost 4 bases and the J gene lost 2 bases, with 12 bases spanning the gap. This CDR3 reads CASSPGGVNYGYTF. CDR3 sequence (DNA): TGTGCCAGCAGCCCGGGCGGGGTCAACTATGGCTACACCTTC.

This clone was seen only once. The rearrangement joins TRBV18 to TRBJ1-1; D remains unclear. CDR1 and CDR2 from the germline V gene are KGHSH and LQKENI. The length of the CDR3 is 16 residues. Trimming took off 3 bases at V and 2 bases at J, with 16 bases between the two ends. CDR3 region: CASSPRDLGSNTEAFF. As DNA, the CDR3 is TGTGCCAGCTCACCCCGTGATCTGGGGAGCAACACTGAAGCTTTCTTT. The variable domain in full, completed from reference TRBV18 and TRBJ1-1, reads NAGVMQNPRHLVRRRGQEARLRCSPMKGHSHVYWYRQLPEEGLKFMVYLQKENIIDESGMPKERFSAEFPKEGPSILRIQQVVRGDSAAYFCASSPRDLGSNTEAFFGQGTRLTVV.

V gene TRBV7-8 combines with J gene TRBJ2-1; 11 bases fit TRBD1. This CDR3 region has 18 residues. The trim removed 4 bases at V and 6 bases at J, leaving 14 bases unmatched. Germline CDR1 SGHVS, CDR2 FQNEAQ. CDR3 region: CASSSVPGWDRGGNEQFF. CDR3 DNA sequence: TGTGCCAGCAGCTCTGTACCCGGGTGGGACAGGGGGGGCAATGAGCAGTTCTTC.

V is TRBV5-1 and J is TRBJ2-1; 12 nucleotides line up with TRBD2. This CDR3 has 17 residues. The V gene end was trimmed by 3 bases and the J gene end by 8 bases; junction bases not matched to a gene: 12. Germline V gene sequence: CDR1 SGHRS, CDR2 YFSETQ. The CDR3 loop reads CASSSQPGLAGPYEQFF. The CDR3 DNA is TGCGCCAGCAGCTCCCAACCGGGACTAGCGGGCCCATATGAGCAGTTCTTC.

There are a few counts of this clone. CDR3 residues: CASSIGLAGNNEQFF. The DNA for the CDR3 is TGTGCCAGTAGTATAGGCCTAGCGGGGAACAATGAGCAGTTCTTC. This chain links TRBV19 with TRBJ2-1; 9 bases map to TRBD2. CDR1 and CDR2 from the germline V gene are LNHDA and SQIVND (reference sequence). V lost 1 base and J lost 5; bases outside the gene matches: 3. The CDR3 loop spans 15 amino acids.

The V call is TRBV24-1, the J call TRBJ1-2, with D possibly TRBD1 on 5 matching bases. Germline assignment: CDR1 KGHDR and CDR2 SFDVKD. The ends were cut back, 2 bases at V and 8 bases at J, with 20 bases in the middle. CDR3 length: 16 residues. The CDR3 loop is CATSDSPPLHDSGYTF. The CDR3 DNA sequence: TGTGCCACCAGTGATTCCCCTCCCCTTCATGACAGCGGCTACACCTTC.

This clone showed up just a few times. The chain links TRBV5-1 to TRBJ2-7, with 9 positions matching TRBD1. CDR3 size: 14 residues. The V segment lost 2 bases and the J segment 5 bases; nucleotides outside the gene matches: 5. Germline V gene data show CDR1 as SGHRS and CDR2 as YFSETQ. The CDR3 sequence is CASSFGDRVHEQYF. The DNA for the CDR3 is TGCGCCAGCAGCTTTGGGGACAGGGTCCACGAGCAGTACTTC. The full variable domain, completed using reference TRBV5-1 and TRBJ2-7, is KAGVTQTPRYLIKTRGQQVTLSCSPISGHRSVSWYQQTPGQGLQFLFEYFSETQRNKGNFPGRFSGRQFSNSRSEMNVSTLELGDSALYLCASSFGDRVHEQYFGPGTRLTVT.